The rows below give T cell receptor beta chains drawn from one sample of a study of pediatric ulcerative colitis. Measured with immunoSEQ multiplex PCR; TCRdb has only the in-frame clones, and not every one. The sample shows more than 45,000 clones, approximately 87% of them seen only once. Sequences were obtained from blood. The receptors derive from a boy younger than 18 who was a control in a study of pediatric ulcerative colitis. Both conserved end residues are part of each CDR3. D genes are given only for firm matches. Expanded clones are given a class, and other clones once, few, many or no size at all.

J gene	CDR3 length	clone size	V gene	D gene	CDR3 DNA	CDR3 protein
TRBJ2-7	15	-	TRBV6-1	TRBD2	TGTGCCAGCAGTCCTAGCGGGGGGGTTACCTACGAGCAGTACTTC	CASSPSGGVTYEQYF
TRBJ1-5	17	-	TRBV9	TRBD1	TGTGCCAGCAGCGCCGCAGACAGGGGATGGGGCAATCAGCCCCAGCATTTT	CASSAADRGWGNQPQHF
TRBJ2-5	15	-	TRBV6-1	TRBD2	TGTGCCAGCAGTACTAGCGGGAGGATCCAAGAGACCCAGTACTTC	CASSTSGRIQETQYF
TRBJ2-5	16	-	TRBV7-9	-	TGTGCCAGCAGCCCCACCCCTTGGGGAGTCCAAGAGACCCAGTACTTC	CASSPTPWGVQETQYF
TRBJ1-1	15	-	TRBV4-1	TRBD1	TGCGCCAGCAGACGTACCGGGACAGGGAACACTGAAGCTTTCTTT	CASRRTGTGNTEAFF
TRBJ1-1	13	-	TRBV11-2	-	TGTGCCAGCAGTCGTTTGCGGTTGTCGAGAGCTTTCTTT	CASSRLRLSRAFF
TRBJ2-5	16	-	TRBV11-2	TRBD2	TGTGCCAGCAGCACCCGGGGACTAGCGGGAGGGGAGACCCAGTACTTC	CASSTRGLAGGETQYF
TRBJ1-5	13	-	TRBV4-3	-	TGCGCCAGCAGTCCTAATAGGGACCAGCCCCAGCATTTT	CASSPNRDQPQHF
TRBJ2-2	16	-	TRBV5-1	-	TGCGCCAGCAGCTTCGATTCAGGCACGGCCACCGGGGAGCTGTTTTTT	CASSFDSGTATGELFF
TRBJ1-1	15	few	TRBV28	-	TGTGCCAGCAGTCAGACGCAGCCGCGGGGCACTGAAGCTTTCTTT	CASSQTQPRGTEAFF
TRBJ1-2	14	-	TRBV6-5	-	TGTGCCAGCAGCAACGACCGGCGGAGCTATGGCTACACCTTC	CASSNDRRSYGYTF
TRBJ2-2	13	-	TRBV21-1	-	TGTGCCAGCAGCAATTACAGCATCCGGGAGCTGTTTTTT	CASSNYSIRELFF
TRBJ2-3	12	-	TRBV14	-	TGTGCCAGCACTCTAGGAGCGGATACGCAGTATTTT	CASTLGADTQYF
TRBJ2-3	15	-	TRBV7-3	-	TGTGCCAGCAGCTTAACTAGCGGTCCCCAGAATACGCAGTATTTT	CASSLTSGPQNTQYF